The T cell receptor (beta chain) described here comes from a study of vaccination and CD4 T cells after COVID-19. Study-wide context: Every culture used as a control got a CEFX pool, an HIV-1 Nef pool, or no peptide. Study conclusions and caveats: When vaccine-specific clones from convalescent patients were examined, 304 of 307 were spike mono-reactive.

The CDR3 length is 14 residues. The ends were cut back, 6 bases at V and 7 bases at J, with 18 bases in the middle. CDR1 LGHNT and CDR2 FRNRAP come from the germline V gene. Remarks on this clonotype: The antigen remains undetermined.

Cultured CD4+ T cell DNA underwent sequencing with the Oncomine TCR Beta short-read assay. TCRdb ran MiXCR on the PCR reads and lists one entry per CDR3 protein. The table lists some 8,200 distinct CDR3 sequences, over 45% of them singletons, with approximately 47% in the top ten. Treatment denoted: roughly 10-day PBMC culture with coronavirus spike peptide pools or control peptides (ViraFEST assay). Sequenced: CD4+ T cells from blood, cultured in vitro. This chain joins TRBV12-5 and TRBJ2-5, with a tentative D call TRBD2 (7 bases). The origin of this receptor is a human donor who had recovered from COVID-19. CDR3 sequence (DNA): TGTGCTAGTGGACCCTCTGGCGGGGGCCCGACCCAGTACTTC. Translation: CASGPSGGGPTQYF.